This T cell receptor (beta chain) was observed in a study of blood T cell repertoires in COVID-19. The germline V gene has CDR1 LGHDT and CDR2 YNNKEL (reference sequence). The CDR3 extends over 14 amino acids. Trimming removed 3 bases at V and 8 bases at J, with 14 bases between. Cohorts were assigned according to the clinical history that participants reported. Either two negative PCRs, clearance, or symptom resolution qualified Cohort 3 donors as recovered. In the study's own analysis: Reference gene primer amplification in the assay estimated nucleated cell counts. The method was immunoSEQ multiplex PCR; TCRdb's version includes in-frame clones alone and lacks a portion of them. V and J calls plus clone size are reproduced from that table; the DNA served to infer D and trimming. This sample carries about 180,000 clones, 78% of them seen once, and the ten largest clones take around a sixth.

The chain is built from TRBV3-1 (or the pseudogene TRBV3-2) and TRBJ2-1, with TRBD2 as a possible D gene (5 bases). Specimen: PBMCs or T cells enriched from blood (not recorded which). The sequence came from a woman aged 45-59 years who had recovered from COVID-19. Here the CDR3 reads CASSHRLARDEQFF. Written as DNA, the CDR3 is TGTGCCAGCAGCCACCGTTTAGCGAGGGATGAGCAGTTCTTC.